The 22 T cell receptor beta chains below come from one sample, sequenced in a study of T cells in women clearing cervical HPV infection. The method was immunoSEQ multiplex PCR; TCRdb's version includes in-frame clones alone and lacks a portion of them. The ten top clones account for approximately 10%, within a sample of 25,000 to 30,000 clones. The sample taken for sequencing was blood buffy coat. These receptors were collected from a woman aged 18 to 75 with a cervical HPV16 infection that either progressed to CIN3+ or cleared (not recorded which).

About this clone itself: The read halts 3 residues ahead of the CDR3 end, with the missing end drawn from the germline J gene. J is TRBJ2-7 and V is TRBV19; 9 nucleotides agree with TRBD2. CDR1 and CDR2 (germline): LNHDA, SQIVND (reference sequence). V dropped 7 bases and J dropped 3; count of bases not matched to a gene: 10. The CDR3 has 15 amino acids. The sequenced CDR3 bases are TGTGCCAGTACTCATCGGGGTAGCGGGGGCTACGAG. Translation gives CASTHRGSGGYE. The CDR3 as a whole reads CASTHRGSGGYEQYF.

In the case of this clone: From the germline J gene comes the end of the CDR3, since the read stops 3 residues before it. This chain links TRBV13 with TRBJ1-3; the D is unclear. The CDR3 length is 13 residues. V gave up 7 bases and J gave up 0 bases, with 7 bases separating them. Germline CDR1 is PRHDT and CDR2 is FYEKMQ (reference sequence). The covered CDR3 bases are TGTGCCAGCATGGGCGACTCTGGAAACACC. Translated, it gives CASMGDSGNT. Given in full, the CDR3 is CASMGDSGNTIYF.

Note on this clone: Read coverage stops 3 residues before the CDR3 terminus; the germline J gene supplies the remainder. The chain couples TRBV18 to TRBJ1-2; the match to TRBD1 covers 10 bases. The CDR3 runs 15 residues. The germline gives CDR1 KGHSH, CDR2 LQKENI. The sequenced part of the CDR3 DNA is TGTGCCAGCTCACCAGAATCGACAGGGGGCTACGAG. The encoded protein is CASSPESTGGYE. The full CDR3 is CASSPESTGGYEYTF. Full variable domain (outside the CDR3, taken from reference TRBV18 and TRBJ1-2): NAGVMQNPRHLVRRRGQEARLRCSPMKGHSHVYWYRQLPEEGLKFMVYLQKENIIDESGMPKERFSAEFPKEGPSILRIQQVVRGDSAAYFCASSPESTGGYEYTFGSGTRLTVV.

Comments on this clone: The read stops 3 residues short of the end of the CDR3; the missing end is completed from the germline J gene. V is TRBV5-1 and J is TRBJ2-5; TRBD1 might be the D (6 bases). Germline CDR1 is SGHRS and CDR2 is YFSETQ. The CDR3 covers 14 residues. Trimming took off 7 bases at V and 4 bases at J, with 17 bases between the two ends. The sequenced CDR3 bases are TGCGCCAGCCGAATCGGGACATCGGGAGAGACC. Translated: CASRIGTSGET. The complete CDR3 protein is CASRIGTSGETQYF. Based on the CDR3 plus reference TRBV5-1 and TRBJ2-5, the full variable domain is KAGVTQTPRYLIKTRGQQVTLSCSPISGHRSVSWYQQTPGQGLQFLFEYFSETQRNKGNFPGRFSGRQFSNSRSEMNVSTLELGDSALYLCASRIGTSGETQYFGPGTRLLVL.

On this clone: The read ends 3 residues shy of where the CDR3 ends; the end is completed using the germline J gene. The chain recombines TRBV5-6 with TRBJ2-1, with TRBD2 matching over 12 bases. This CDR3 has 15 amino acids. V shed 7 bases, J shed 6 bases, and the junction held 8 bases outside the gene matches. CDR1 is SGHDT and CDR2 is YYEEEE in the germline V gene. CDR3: CASGRGTSGSNEQFF. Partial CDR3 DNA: TGTGCCAGCGGCAGGGGGACTAGCGGGTCCAATGAG.

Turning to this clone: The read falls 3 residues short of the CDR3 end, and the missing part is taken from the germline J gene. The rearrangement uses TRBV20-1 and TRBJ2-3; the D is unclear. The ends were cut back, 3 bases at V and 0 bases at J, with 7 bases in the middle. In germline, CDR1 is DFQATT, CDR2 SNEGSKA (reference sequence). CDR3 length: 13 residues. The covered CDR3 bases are TGCAGTGCTAGCTCCGGGAGCACAGATACG. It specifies CSASSGSTDT. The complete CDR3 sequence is CSASSGSTDTQYF.

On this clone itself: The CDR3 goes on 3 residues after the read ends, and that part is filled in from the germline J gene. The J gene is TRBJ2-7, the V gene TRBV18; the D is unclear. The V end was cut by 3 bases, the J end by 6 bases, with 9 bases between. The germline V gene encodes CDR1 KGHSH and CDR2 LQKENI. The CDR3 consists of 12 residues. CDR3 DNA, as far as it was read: TGTGCCAGCTCACCCCTAGGTGGCGAG. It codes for CASSPLGGE. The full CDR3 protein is CASSPLGGEQYF. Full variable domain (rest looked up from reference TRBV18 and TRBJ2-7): NAGVMQNPRHLVRRRGQEARLRCSPMKGHSHVYWYRQLPEEGLKFMVYLQKENIIDESGMPKERFSAEFPKEGPSILRIQQVVRGDSAAYFCASSPLGGEQYFGPGTRLTVT.

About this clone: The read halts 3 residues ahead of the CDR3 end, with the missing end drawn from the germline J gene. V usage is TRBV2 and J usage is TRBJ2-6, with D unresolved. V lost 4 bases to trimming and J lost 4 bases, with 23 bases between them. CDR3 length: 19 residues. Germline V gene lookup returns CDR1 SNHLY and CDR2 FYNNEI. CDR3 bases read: TGTGCCAGCAGTGGAAGGGCCTTGTCTTTCGCTGGCGGGGCCAACGTC. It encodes CASSGRALSFAGGANV. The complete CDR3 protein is CASSGRALSFAGGANVLTF.

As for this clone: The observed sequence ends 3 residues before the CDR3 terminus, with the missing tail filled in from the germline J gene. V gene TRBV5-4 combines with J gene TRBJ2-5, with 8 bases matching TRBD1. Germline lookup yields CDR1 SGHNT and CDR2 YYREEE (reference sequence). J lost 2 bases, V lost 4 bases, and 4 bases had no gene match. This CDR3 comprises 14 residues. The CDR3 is CASSNGQGQETQYF. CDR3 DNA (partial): TGTGCCAGCAGCAACGGACAGGGACAAGAGACC.

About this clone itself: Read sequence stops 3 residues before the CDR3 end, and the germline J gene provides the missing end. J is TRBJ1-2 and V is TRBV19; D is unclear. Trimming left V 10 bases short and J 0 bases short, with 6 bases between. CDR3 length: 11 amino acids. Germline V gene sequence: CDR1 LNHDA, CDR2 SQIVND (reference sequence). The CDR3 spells CATGANYGYTF. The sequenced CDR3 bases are TGTGCCACCGGGGCTAACTATGGC.

The CDR3 loop reads CASSERRQGRSSPLHF. Partial CDR3 DNA: TGTGCCAGCAGTGAAAGGAGGCAGGGGAGGAGTTCACCC. The chain uses TRBV2 and TRBJ1-6; a weak D match, TRBD1 (6 bases). The sequenced fragment ends 3 residues before the CDR3 boundary, so the rest is inferred from the germline J gene. CDR1 is SNHLY, CDR2 FYNNEI, per germline. Trimming stripped 2 bases from V and 9 bases from J, with 17 bases between. CDR3 length: 16 residues.

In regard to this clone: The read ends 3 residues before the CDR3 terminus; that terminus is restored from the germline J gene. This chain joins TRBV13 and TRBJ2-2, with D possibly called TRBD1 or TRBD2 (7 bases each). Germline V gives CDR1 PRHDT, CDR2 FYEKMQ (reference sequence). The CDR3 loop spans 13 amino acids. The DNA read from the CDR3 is TGTGCCAGCAGGCGCACAGGGGAGGGAAAG. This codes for CASRRTGEGK. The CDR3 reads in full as CASRRTGEGKLFF.

The CDR3 here is CASSLSDNEQFF. The sequenced CDR3 bases are TGCGCCAGCAGCTTGTCAGACAATGAG. The chain is built from TRBV5-1 and TRBJ2-1; D is undetermined. The missing CDR3 end, 3 residues past where the read stops, is filled in from the germline J gene. The CDR3 extends over 12 amino acids. Germline CDR1 SGHRS, CDR2 YFSETQ. V was trimmed by 1 base and J by 5 bases, leaving 4 bases between them. Looking up the rest from reference TRBV5-1 and TRBJ2-1 gives the full variable domain: KAGVTQTPRYLIKTRGQQVTLSCSPISGHRSVSWYQQTPGQGLQFLFEYFSETQRNKGNFPGRFSGRQFSNSRSEMNVSTLELGDSALYLCASSLSDNEQFFGPGTRLTVL.

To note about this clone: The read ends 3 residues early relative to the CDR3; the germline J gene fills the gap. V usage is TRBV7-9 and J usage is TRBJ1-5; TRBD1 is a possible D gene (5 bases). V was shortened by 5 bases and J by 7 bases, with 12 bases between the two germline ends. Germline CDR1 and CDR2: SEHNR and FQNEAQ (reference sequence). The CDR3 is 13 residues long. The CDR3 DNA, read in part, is TGTGCCAGCAGCCTCCAGGGCGGCCAGCCC. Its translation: CASSLQGGQP. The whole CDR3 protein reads CASSLQGGQPQHF.

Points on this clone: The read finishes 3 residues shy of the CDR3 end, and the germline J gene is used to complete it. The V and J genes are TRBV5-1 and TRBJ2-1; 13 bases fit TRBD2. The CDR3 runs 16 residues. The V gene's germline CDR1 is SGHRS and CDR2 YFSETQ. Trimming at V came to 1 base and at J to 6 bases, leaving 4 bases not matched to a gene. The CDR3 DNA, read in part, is TGCGCCAGCAGCTTGCGACTAGCGGGGGGTACCAATGAG. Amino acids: CASSLRLAGGTNE. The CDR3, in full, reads CASSLRLAGGTNEQFF.

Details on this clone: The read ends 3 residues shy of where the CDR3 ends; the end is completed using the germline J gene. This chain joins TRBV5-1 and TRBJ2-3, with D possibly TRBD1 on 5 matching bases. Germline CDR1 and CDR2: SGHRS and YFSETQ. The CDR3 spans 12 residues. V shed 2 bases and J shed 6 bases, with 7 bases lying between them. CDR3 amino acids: CASSLGVDTQYF. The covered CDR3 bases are TGCGCCAGCAGCTTAGGGGTTGATACG.

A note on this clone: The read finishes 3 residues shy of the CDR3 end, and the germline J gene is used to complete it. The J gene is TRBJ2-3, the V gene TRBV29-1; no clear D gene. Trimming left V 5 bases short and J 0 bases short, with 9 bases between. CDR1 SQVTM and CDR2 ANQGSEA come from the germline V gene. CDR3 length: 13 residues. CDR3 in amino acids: CSVLSSSTDTQYF. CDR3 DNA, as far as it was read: TGCAGCGTTTTAAGCTCTAGCACAGATACG.

The CDR3 DNA, read in part, is TGTGCCAGCAGCGACGGGGCTGGAAACACC. Its protein product is CASSDGAGNT. The whole CDR3 protein is CASSDGAGNTIYF. This chain connects TRBV7-2 to TRBJ1-3; D is uncertain. The CDR3 end lies 3 residues beyond the end of the read and is filled in from the germline J gene. The CDR3 runs to 13 residues. Per the germline V gene, CDR1 is SGHTA and CDR2 is FQGNSA. V was shortened by 5 bases and J by 2 bases, with 7 bases between the two germline ends.

The CDR3 DNA, read in part, is TGTGCCAGCAGCCGTAGGCAGGCGGGCGGCGAAAAA. This gives the protein CASSRRQAGGEK. The CDR3 in full is CASSRRQAGGEKLFF. This sequence joins TRBV7-9 and TRBJ1-4; D not resolved. The read terminates 3 residues ahead of where the CDR3 ends, so the germline J gene completes it. Germline-derived CDR1 and CDR2 are SEHNR and FQNEAQ (reference sequence). This CDR3 has 15 residues. The V end was cut by 5 bases, the J end by 8 bases, with 18 bases between.

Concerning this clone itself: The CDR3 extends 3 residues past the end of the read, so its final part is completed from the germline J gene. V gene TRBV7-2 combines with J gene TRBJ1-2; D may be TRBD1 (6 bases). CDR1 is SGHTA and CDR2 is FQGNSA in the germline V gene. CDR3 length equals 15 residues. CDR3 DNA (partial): TGTGCCAGCAGCCGACTAGCGGGGGGCCCCTACGAC. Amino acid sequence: CASSRLAGGPYD. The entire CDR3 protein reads CASSRLAGGPYDYTF.

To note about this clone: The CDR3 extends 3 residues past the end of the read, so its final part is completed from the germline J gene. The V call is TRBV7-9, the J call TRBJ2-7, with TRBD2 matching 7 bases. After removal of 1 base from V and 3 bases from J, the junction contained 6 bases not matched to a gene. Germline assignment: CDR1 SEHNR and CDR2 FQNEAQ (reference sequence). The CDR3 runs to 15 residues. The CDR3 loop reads CASSLEAGNFYEQYF. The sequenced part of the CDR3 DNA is TGTGCCAGCAGCTTAGAAGCGGGGAATTTCTACGAG.

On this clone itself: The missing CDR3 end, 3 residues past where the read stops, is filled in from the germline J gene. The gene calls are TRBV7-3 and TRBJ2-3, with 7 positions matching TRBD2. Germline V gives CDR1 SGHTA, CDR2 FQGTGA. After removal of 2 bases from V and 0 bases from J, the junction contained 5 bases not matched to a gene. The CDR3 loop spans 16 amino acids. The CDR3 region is CASSLLAGVSTDTQYF. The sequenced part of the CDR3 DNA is TGTGCCAGCAGCTTATTGGCGGGGGTGAGCACAGATACG.